Each of the 3 T cell receptor beta chains below was sequenced from the same sample in a study of shared clonotypes between healthy human individuals. Assay used: immunoSEQ multiplex PCR; TCRdb lists only in-frame clones, some missing. The sample consists of roughly 1,100,000 clones, about 77% of them appearing once. Material for sequencing was memory CD4+ T cells sorted from blood. This sample's subset: CD45RA-negative fraction. The receptors derive from a man younger than 30 in good health.

In this sample, this clone turned up a few times. The sample holds other DNA sequences that translate to the same CDR3. CDR3: CASSYSGQPYEQYF. The CDR3 region has the DNA TGTGCCAGCAGTTACTCAGGACAACCCTACGAGCAGTACTTC. V and J are TRBV6-5 and TRBJ2-7, with D perhaps matching TRBD1 (5 bases). The V gene's germline CDR1 is MNHEY and CDR2 SVGAGI. This CDR3 is built from 14 residues. V lost 0 bases, J lost 2 bases, and 8 bases lay in between.

In DNA, the CDR3 is TGTGCCTGGAGTATGGGGTTGGATTCACCCCTCCACTTT. The encoded protein is CAWSMGLDSPLHF. The chain couples TRBV30 to TRBJ1-6; no firm D call. Trimming stripped 2 bases from V and 8 bases from J, with 10 bases between. This CDR3 region has 13 residues. Germline CDR1 GTSNPN, CDR2 SVGIG (reference sequence).

The chain uses TRBV2 and TRBJ2-2; the D is unclear. V gave up 4 bases and J gave up 8 bases, with 11 bases separating them. The germline V gene encodes CDR1 SNHLY and CDR2 FYNNEI. The CDR3 sequence is 13 residues long. In nucleotides, the CDR3 is TGTGCCAGCAGTGGAGCAGCCGGTGGGGAGCTGTTTTTT. Translating it yields CASSGAAGGELFF. Filled out from reference TRBV2 and TRBJ2-2, the complete variable domain reads EPEVTQTPSHQVTQMGQEVILRCVPISNHLYFYWYRQILGQKVEFLVSFYNNEISEKSEIFDDQFSVERPDGSNFTLKIRSTKLEDSAMYFCASSGAAGGELFFGEGSRLTVL.